This T cell receptor (beta chain) was profiled in a study of cytomegalovirus exposure and HLA in healthy donors. Study background: The early release's HLA-typed donors yielded 78 million or so unique TCRs. Study results and caveats: TRBV6-2, TRBV6-3 and other indistinguishable V segments were excluded.

With respect to this clone: The antigen is not known.

The primer mix had 60 Vbeta and 13 Jbeta primers. Authors' data handling: A follow-up analysis tallied 70 million to 80 million unique TCR beta chains, roughly 11 million shared. Measured with immunoSEQ multiplex PCR; TCRdb has only the in-frame clones, and not every one. V and J calls plus clone size are reproduced from that table; the DNA served to infer D and trimming. The data contain 200,000 or so clones, just over 75% of them singletons. Germline V lookup: CDR1 SGDLS, CDR2 YYNGEE. The V end was cut by 4 bases, the J end by 3 bases, with 13 bases between. The CDR3 has 14 residues. The sequence came from a man younger than 35 in good health and CMV-seronegative. V gene TRBV9 combines with J gene TRBJ1-1, with D unclear. What was sequenced was PBMCs. CDR3 amino acids: CASSSGGVDTEAFF. In DNA form, the CDR3 reads TGTGCCAGCAGCTCAGGCGGGGTGGACACTGAAGCTTTCTTT.